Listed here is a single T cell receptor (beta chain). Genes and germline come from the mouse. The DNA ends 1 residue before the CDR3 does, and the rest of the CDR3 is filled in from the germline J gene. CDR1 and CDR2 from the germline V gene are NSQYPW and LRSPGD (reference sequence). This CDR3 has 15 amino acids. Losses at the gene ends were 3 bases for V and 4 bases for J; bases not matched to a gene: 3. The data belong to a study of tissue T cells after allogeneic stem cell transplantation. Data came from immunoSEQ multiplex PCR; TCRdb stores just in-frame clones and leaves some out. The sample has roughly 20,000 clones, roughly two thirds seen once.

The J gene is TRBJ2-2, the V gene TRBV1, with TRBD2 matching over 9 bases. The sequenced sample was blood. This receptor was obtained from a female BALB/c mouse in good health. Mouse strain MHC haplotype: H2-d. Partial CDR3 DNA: TGCACCTGCAGTGCCTCTGGGGGGGGCACCGGGCAGCTCTAC. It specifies CTCSASGGGTGQLY. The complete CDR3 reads CTCSASGGGTGQLYF.